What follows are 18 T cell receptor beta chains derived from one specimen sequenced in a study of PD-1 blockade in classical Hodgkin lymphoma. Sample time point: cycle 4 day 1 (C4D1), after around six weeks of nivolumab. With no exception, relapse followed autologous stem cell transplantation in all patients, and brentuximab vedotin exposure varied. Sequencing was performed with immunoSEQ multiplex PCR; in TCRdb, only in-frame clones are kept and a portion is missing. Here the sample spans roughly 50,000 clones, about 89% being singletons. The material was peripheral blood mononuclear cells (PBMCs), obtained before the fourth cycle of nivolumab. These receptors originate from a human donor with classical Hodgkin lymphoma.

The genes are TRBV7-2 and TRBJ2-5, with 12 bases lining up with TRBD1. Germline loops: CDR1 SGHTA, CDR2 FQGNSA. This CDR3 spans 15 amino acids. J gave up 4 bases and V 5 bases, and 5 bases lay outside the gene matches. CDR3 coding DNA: TGTGCCAGCAGCCCGGGACAGGGGGCTGGAGAGACCCAGTACTTC. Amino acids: CASSPGQGAGETQYF.

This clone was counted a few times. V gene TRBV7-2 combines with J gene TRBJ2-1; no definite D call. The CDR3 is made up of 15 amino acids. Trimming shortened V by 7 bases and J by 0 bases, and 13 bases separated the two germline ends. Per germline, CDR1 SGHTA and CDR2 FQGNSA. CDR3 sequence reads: CASNGDASSYNEQFF. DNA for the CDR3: TGTGCCAGCAATGGGGATGCGAGCTCCTACAATGAGCAGTTCTTC.

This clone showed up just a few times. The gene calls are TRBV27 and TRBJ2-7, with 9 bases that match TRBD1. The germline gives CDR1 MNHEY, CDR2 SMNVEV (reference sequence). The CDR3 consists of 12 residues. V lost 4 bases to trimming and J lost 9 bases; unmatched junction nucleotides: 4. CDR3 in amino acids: CASSSLGQGQYF. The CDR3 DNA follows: TGTGCCAGCAGTTCCCTGGGACAGGGGCAGTACTTC.

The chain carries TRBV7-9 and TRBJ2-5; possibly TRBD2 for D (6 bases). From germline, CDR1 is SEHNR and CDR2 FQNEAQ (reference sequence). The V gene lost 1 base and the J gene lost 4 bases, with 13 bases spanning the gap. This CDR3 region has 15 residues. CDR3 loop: CASSLDPGVRETQYF. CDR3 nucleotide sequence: TGTGCCAGCAGCTTAGATCCGGGGGTCAGAGAGACCCAGTACTTC. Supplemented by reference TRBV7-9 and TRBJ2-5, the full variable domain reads DTGVSQNPRHKITKRGQNVTFRCDPISEHNRLYWYRQTLGQGPEFLTYFQNEAQLEKSRLLSDRFSAERPKGSFSTLEIQRTEQGDSAMYLCASSLDPGVRETQYFGPGTRLLVL.

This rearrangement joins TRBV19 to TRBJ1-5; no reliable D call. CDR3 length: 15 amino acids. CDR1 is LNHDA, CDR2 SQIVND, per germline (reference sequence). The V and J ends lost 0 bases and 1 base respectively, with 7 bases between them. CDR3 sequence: CASSIETVSNQPQHF. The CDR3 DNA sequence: TGTGCCAGTAGTATAGAGACGGTAAGCAATCAGCCCCAGCATTTT.

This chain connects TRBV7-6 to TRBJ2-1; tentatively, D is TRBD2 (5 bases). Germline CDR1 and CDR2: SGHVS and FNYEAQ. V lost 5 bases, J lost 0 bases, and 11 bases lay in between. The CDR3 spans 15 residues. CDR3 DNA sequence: TGTGCCAGCAGCCTGCTAGCTTCCTCCTACAATGAGCAGTTCTTC. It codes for CASSLLASSYNEQFF.

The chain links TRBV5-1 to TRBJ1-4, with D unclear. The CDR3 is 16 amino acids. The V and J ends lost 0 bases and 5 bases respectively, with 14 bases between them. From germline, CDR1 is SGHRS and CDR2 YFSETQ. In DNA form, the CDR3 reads TGCGCCAGCAGCTTGGGACCAGAGATTCAGAATGAAAAACTGTTTTTT. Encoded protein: CASSLGPEIQNEKLFF.

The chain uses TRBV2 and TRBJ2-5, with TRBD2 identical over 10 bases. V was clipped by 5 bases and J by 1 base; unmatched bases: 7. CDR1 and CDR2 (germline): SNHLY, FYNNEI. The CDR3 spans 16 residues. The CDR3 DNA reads TGTGCCAGCAGTCTGGCGACTAGCGGGTCCCAAGAGACCCAGTACTTC. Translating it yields CASSLATSGSQETQYF.

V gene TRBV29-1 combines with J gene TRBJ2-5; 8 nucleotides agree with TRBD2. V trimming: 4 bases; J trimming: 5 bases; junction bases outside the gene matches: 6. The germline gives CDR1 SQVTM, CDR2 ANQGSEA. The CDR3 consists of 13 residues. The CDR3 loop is CSVVAGGGETQYF. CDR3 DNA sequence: TGCAGCGTTGTGGCGGGAGGAGGGGAGACCCAGTACTTC.

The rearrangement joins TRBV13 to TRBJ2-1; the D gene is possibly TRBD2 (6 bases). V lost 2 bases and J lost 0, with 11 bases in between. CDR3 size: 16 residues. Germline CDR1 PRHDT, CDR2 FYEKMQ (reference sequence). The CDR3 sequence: CASSLRVGSSYNEQFF. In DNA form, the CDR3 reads TGTGCCAGCAGCTTACGGGTCGGGAGCTCCTACAATGAGCAGTTCTTC.

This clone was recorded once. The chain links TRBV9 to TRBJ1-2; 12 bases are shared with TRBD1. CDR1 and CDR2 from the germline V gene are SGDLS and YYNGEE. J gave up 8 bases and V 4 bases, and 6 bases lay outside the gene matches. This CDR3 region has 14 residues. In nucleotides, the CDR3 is TGTGCCAGCAGCACCGGGACAGGGGGCCGGGGCTACACCTTC. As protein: CASSTGTGGRGYTF. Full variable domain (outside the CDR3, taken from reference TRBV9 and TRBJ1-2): DSGVTQTPKHLITATGQRVTLRCSPRSGDLSVYWYQQSLDQGLQFLIQYYNGEERAKGNILERFSAQQFPDLHSELNLSSLELGDSALYFCASSTGTGGRGYTFGSGTRLTVV.

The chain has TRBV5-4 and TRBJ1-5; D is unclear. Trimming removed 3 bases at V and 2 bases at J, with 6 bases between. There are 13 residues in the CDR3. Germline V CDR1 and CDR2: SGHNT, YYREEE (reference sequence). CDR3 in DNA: TGTGCCAGCAGCTCGTCGGGCAATCAGCCCCAGCATTTT. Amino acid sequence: CASSSSGNQPQHF.

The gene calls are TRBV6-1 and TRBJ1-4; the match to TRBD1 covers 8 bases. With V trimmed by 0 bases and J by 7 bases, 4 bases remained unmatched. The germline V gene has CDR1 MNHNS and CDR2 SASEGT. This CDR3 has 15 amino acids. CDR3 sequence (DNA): TGTGCCAGCAGTGAAGCAACAGGGGGGGGTGAAAAACTGTTTTTT. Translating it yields CASSEATGGGEKLFF.

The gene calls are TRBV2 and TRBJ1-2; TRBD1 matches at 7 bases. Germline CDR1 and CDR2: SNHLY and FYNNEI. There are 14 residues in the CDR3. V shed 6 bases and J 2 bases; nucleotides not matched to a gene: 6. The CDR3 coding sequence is TGTGCCAGCAGGGGAGACAGGGTCAACTATGGCTACACCTTC. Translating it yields CASRGDRVNYGYTF. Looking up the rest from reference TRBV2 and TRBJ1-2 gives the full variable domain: EPEVTQTPSHQVTQMGQEVILRCVPISNHLYFYWYRQILGQKVEFLVSFYNNEISEKSEIFDDQFSVERPDGSNFTLKIRSTKLEDSAMYFCASRGDRVNYGYTFGSGTRLTVV.

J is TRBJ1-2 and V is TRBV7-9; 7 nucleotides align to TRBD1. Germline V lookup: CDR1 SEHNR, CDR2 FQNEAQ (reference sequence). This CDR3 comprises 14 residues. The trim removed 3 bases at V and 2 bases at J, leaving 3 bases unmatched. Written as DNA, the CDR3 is TGTGCCAGCAGCTTTGGGACAGCCAACTATGGCTACACCTTC. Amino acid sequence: CASSFGTANYGYTF.

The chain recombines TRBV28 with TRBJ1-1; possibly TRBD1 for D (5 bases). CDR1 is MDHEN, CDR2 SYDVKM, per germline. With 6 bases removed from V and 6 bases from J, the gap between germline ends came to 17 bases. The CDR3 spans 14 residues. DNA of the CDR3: TGTGCCAGCAGCCCCGGGGGGGTTTTGGCTGAAGCTTTCTTT. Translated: CASSPGGVLAEAFF.

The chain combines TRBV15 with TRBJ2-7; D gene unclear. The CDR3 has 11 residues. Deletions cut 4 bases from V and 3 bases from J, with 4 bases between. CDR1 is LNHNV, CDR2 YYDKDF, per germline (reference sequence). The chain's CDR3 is CATSNLYEQYF. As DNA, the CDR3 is TGTGCCACCAGCAACCTCTACGAGCAGTACTTC.

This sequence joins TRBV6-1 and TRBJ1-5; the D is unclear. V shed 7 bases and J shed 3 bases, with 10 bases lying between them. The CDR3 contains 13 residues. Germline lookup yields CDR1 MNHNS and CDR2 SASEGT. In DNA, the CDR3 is TGTGCCAGCAAGGACCCCTCCAATCAGCCCCAGCATTTT. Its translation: CASKDPSNQPQHF.